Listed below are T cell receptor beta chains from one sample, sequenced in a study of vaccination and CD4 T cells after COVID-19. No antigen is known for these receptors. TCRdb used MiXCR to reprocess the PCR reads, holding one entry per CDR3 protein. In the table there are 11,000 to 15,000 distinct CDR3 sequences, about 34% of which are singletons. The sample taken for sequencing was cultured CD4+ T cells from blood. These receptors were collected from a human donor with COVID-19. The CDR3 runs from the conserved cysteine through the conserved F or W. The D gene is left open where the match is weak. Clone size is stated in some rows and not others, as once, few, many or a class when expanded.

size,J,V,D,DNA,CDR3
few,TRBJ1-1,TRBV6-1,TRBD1,TGTGCCAGCATCTTAGAGGGACAGACTAGGACTGAAGCTTTCTTT,CASILEGQTRTEAFF
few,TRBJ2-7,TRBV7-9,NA,TGTGCCAGCAGCTTAGCGGGGTGGCTCGCCGAGCAGTACTTC,CASSLAGWLAEQYF
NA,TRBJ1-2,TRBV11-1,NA,TGTGCCAGCAGCGAAGCCTCGGACTACTATGGCTACACCTTC,CASSEASDYYGYTF
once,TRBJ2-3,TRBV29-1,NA,TGCAGCGTTCAAAGGACAGTTGGCACAGATACGCAGTATTTT,CSVQRTVGTDTQYF
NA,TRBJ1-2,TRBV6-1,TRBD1,TGTGCCAGCAACAAAAGGGAAGGGGGCAGCTATGGCTACACCTTC,CASNKREGGSYGYTF
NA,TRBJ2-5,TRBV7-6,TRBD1,TGTGCTAGCAGCTTTGACAGGGGCTCCCAAGAGACCCAGTACTTC,CASSFDRGSQETQYF
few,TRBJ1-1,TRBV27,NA,TGTGCCAGCAGTTACGCCCGGACAGTGAACACTGAAGCTTTCTTT,CASSYARTVNTEAFF
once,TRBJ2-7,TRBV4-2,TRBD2,TGTGCCAGCAGCCCGGCGGGGGGTCCTCTCGAGCAGTACTTC,CASSPAGGPLEQYF
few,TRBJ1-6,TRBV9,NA,TGTGCCAGCAGCGGAAAGACTAGAGACTCACCCCTCCACTTT,CASSGKTRDSPLHF
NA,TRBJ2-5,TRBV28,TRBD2,TGTGCCAGCAGTCTTAGCGGGGGGCGGCGAGAGACCCAGTACTTC,CASSLSGGRRETQYF
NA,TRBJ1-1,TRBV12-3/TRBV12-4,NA,TGTGCCAGCAGTTACCACCCCCAGGGGACTGAAGCTTTCTTT,CASSYHPQGTEAFF
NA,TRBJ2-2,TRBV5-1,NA,TGCGCCAGCCACAGGGAAACGAACACCGGGGAGCTGTTTTTT,CASHRETNTGELFF
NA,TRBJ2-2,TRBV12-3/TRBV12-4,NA,TGTGCCAGCAGTTTTGCGTCTAACACCGGGGAGCTGTTTTTT,CASSFASNTGELFF
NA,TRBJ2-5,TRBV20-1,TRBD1,TGCAGTGCGGACAGGGGGCAAGAGACCCAGTACTTC,CSADRGQETQYF
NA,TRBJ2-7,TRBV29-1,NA,TGCAGCGTTGTATGGGCTACCTACGAGCAGTACTTC,CSVVWATYEQYF
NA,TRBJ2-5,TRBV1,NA,TGCACCAGCAGCGGTCCCCCAAGCGAGTCCCAAGAGACCCAGTACTTC,CTSSGPPSESQETQYF
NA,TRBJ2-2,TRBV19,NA,TGTGCCAGTAGTATATCCCAGGGGACGGACACCGGGGAGCTGTTTTTT,CASSISQGTDTGELFF
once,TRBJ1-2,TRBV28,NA,TGTGCCGCAAGGGGCAGGGTATGGGGCTACACCTTC,CAARGRVWGYTF
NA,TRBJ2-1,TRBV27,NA,TGTGCCAGCAGTTTATTAAGAAATCTGTACAATGAGCAGTTCTTC,CASSLLRNLYNEQFF
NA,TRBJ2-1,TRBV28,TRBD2,TGTGCCAGCAGTCCGCCCCCGGGACTACTATACAATGAGCAGTTCTTC,CASSPPPGLLYNEQFF
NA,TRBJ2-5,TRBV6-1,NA,TGTGCCAGCAGTGAATTGGCTAGGTGGGGTAGGGAGACCCAGTACTTC,CASSELARWGRETQYF
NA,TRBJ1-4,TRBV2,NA,TGTGCCAGCAGTGATACCCTCGGGGCAACTAATGAAAAACTGTTTTTT,CASSDTLGATNEKLFF
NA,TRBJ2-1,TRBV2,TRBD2,TGTGCCAGCAGTATAAGACTAGCCGACAATGAGCAGTTCTTC,CASSIRLADNEQFF
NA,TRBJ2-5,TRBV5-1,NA,TGCGCCAGCAGCATAGGACCTGGGGAGACCCAGTACTTC,CASSIGPGETQYF
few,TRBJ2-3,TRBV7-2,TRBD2,TGTGCCAGCAGGGGGTCTAGCGGGGGAGCTCATACGCAGTATTTT,CASRGSSGGAHTQYF
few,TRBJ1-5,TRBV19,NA,TGTGCCAGTAGTATCGCGAGACAGAATAGCAATCAGCCCCAGCATTTT,CASSIARQNSNQPQHF
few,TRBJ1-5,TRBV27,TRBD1,TGTGCCAGCAGTAGTTTCAGGGGGCCGGGTCAGCCCCAGCATTTT,CASSSFRGPGQPQHF
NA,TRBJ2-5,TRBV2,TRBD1,TGTGCCATCCGGGACAGGGAACAAGAGACCCAGTACTTC,CAIRDREQETQYF
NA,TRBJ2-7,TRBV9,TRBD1,TGTGCCAGCAGCCGGCAAGGACAGGGATCCTACGAGCAGTACTTC,CASSRQGQGSYEQYF
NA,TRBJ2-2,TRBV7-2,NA,TGTGCCAGCTGCTTAGAGGCCGGGGAGCTGTTTTTT,CASCLEAGELFF
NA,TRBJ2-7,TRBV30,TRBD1,TGTGCCTGGAGTGAACCGGGACAGGCAACCTACGAGCAGTACTTC,CAWSEPGQATYEQYF
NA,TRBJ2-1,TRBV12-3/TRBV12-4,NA,TGTGCCAGCAGTCCCCAACGAGGGGGGGTCGTGAATGAGCAGTTCTTC,CASSPQRGGVVNEQFF
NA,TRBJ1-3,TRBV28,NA,TGTGCCAGCAGCCGCCAGCGTGACTCTGGAAACACCATATATTTT,CASSRQRDSGNTIYF
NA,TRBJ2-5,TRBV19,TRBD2,TGTGCCAGTAGACCAACCGGGACTAAGCAAGAGACCCAGTACTTC,CASRPTGTKQETQYF